These 14 T cell receptor beta chains were all obtained from the same sample, sequenced in a study of cytotoxic CD8 clonotypes in ibrutinib-treated CLL. This table comes from immunoSEQ multiplex PCR, and its TCRdb copy is limited to in-frame clones, with some not included. The table shows some 120,000 clones, with approximately 80% occurring only once. The sequencing here drew on PBMCs, taken after 24 months of ibrutinib treatment. All receptors derive from a human donor with chronic lymphocytic leukemia.

The J gene is TRBJ1-1, the V gene TRBV10-1, with D hard to call. Germline-derived CDR1 and CDR2 are WNHNN and SYGVQD (reference sequence). The CDR3 consists of 16 residues. V was cut by 10 bases and J by 1 base, with 22 bases left in between. CDR3 bases: TGCGCCAACCTATGTTCGAGGCAGGCGACGAACACTGAAGCTTTCTTT. It is translated as CANLCSRQATNTEAFF.

This clone appeared once. The chain is built from TRBV4-3 and TRBJ1-5; D ambiguous. Trimming shortened V by 0 bases and J by 9 bases, and 12 bases separated the two germline ends. Germline loops: CDR1 LGHNA, CDR2 YSLEER. The CDR3 loop spans 14 amino acids. The CDR3 spells CASSQDQSFRPQHF. In nucleotides, the CDR3 is TGCGCCAGCAGCCAAGATCAAAGTTTTCGGCCCCAGCATTTT.

The chain employs TRBV10-3 and TRBJ2-7; tentatively, D is TRBD1 or TRBD2 (5 bases each). The CDR3 sequence is 11 residues long. Trimming stripped 11 bases from V and 2 bases from J, with 10 bases between. Germline V gene sequence: CDR1 ENHRY, CDR2 SYGVKD. CDR3 amino acids: CAVRDPYEQYF. CDR3 bases: TGTGCCGTCCGGGACCCCTACGAGCAGTACTTC.

This rearrangement joins TRBV18 to TRBJ2-7; either TRBD1 or TRBD2 may fit D (5 bases each). V was shortened by 3 bases and J by 1 base, with 13 bases between the two germline ends. The CDR3 length is 15 residues. Germline CDR1 is KGHSH and CDR2 is LQKENI. The chain's CDR3 is CASSPSGTGSYEQYF. CDR3 DNA: TGTGCCAGCTCACCCTCCGGGACGGGGTCCTACGAGCAGTACTTC.

The chain is built from TRBV6-6 and TRBJ2-3; D unresolved. The CDR3 is made up of 14 amino acids. V shed 6 bases and J shed 0 bases, with 10 bases lying between them. CDR1 and CDR2 (germline): MNHNY, SVGAGI (reference sequence). In nucleotides, the CDR3 is TGTGCCAGCAGCCCGAGTCGCAGCACAGATACGCAGTATTTT. Protein sequence: CASSPSRSTDTQYF.

The V call is TRBV30, the J call TRBJ1-2, with D possibly TRBD1 on 5 matching bases. V lost 2 bases to trimming and J lost 3 bases, with 13 bases between them. The CDR3 is 14 residues long. Germline V gene lookup returns CDR1 GTSNPN and CDR2 SVGIG (reference sequence). The CDR3: CAWSKGQGYYGYTF. The CDR3 bases are TGTGCCTGGAGTAAAGGGCAGGGCTACTATGGCTACACCTTC. Full variable domain (missing parts from reference TRBV30 and TRBJ1-2): SQTIHQWPATLVQPVGSPLSLECTVEGTSNPNLYWYRQAAGRGLQLLFYSVGIGQISSEVPQNLSASRPQDRQFILSSKKLLLSDSGFYLCAWSKGQGYYGYTFGSGTRLTVV.

In its sample, this clone was seen a few times. CDR3 in amino acids: CASSFAGYEQYF. The CDR3 bases are TGTGCCAGCAGTTTCGCGGGCTACGAGCAGTACTTC. V is TRBV5-4 and J is TRBJ2-7; weak D call: TRBD2 (5 bases). CDR3 length equals 12 residues. V lost 5 bases and J 3 bases, leaving 9 bases between the germline ends. Germline V gene lookup returns CDR1 SGHNT and CDR2 YYREEE (reference sequence).

This clone appeared a few times. V gene TRBV5-1 combines with J gene TRBJ1-2; no clear D gene. Germline CDR1 reads SGHRS; CDR2 reads YFSETQ. V was shortened by 1 base and J by 6 bases, with 16 bases between the two germline ends. This CDR3 is built from 15 residues. CDR3 protein: CASSLLGVLENGYTF. For the CDR3, the DNA is TGCGCCAGCAGCTTGCTTGGTGTACTGGAAAATGGCTACACCTTC.

The V gene is TRBV5-1, the J gene TRBJ2-7, with D perhaps matching TRBD1 (6 bases). The ends were cut back, 4 bases at V and 4 bases at J, with 15 bases in the middle. The germline gives CDR1 SGHRS, CDR2 YFSETQ. The length of the CDR3 is 14 residues. CDR3 sequence (DNA): TGCGCCAGCAGCCCGGACAGAGTTGGATACGAGCAGTACTTC. Translating it yields CASSPDRVGYEQYF.

V gene TRBV5-8 combines with J gene TRBJ2-2, with 7 bases aligning to TRBD1. The CDR3 contains 16 residues. CDR1 is SGHTS and CDR2 is YDEGEE in the germline V gene. The V and J ends lost 4 bases and 6 bases, in that order; junction bases with no gene match: 12. The CDR3 DNA sequence: TGTGCCAGCAGCATGACAGGGCGGATCGAAGCCGGGGAGCTGTTTTTT. Translating gives CASSMTGRIEAGELFF.

The sample holds a few counts of this clone. The rearrangement joins TRBV30 to TRBJ1-1; a possible D gene is TRBD1 (6 bases). The CDR3 is made up of 13 amino acids. V dropped 0 bases and J dropped 5 bases, with 10 bases sitting between them. From germline, CDR1 is GTSNPN and CDR2 SVGIG (reference sequence). The CDR3 loop reads CAWSVGQGTEAFF. In DNA, the CDR3 is TGTGCCTGGAGTGTAGGGCAGGGGACTGAAGCTTTCTTT.

CDR3 in amino acids: CASSAGFRSYNSPLHF. Written as DNA, the CDR3 is TGTGCCAGCAGTGCTGGATTTCGCTCCTATAATTCACCCCTCCACTTT. The V and J genes are TRBV27 and TRBJ1-6; unclear D gene. CDR1 is MNHEY and CDR2 is SMNVEV in the germline V gene (reference sequence). Between the trimmed V and J ends, which lost 5 bases and 0 bases, there was a span of 11 bases. This CDR3 comprises 16 residues.

This sequence joins TRBV7-8 and TRBJ2-2; D is unresolved. Trimming left V 2 bases short and J 5 bases short, with 9 bases between. The CDR3 extends over 14 amino acids. Per the germline V gene, CDR1 is SGHVS and CDR2 is FQNEAQ. In DNA form, the CDR3 reads TGTGCCAGCAGCTTAAGGGTTTTTACCGGGGAGCTGTTTTTT. Its translation is CASSLRVFTGELFF. The full variable domain, its missing parts supplied by reference TRBV7-8 and TRBJ2-2, is GAGVSQSPRYKVAKRGQDVALRCDPISGHVSLFWYQQALGQGPEFLTYFQNEAQLDKSGLPSDRFFAERPEGSVSTLKIQRTQQEDSAVYLCASSLRVFTGELFFGEGSRLTVL.

The chain employs TRBV6-1 and TRBJ1-4; D is unclear. CDR3 length: 15 amino acids. Germline CDR1 is MNHNS and CDR2 is SASEGT. The germline V and J ends were trimmed by 2 bases and 3 bases, with 10 bases remaining between them. In nucleotides, the CDR3 is TGTGCCAGCAGTGAAACCGGGAGGGCTAATGAAAAACTGTTTTTT. It yields the protein CASSETGRANEKLFF.